These 23 T cell receptor beta chains were all obtained from the same sample, sequenced in a study of blood T cells in healthy people across ages. Primers used in a second PCR of roughly 7 to 12 cycles were a sample-barcoded 5' primer and a J-beta primer mix. Each CDR3 protein gets one entry after TCRdb re-called the 5' RACE reads with MiXCR. The sample lists about 830,000 distinct CDR3 sequences, approximately 67% seen once, with 25% to 35% in the top ten. Sequencing used blood. These receptors all come from a man aged 25-45 years in good health.

The CDR3 DNA sequence: TGTGCCAGCAATACGGAGGGGAGCTCCTACGAGCAGTACTTC. Amino acid sequence: CASNTEGSSYEQYF. The chain joins TRBV9 to TRBJ2-7; possible D gene TRBD2, 6 bases. The V gene lost 6 bases and the J gene lost 0 bases, with 13 bases spanning the gap. Germline CDR1 reads SGDLS; CDR2 reads YYNGEE. This CDR3 has 14 residues. The full variable domain, completed using reference TRBV9 and TRBJ2-7, is DSGVTQTPKHLITATGQRVTLRCSPRSGDLSVYWYQQSLDQGLQFLIQYYNGEERAKGNILERFSAQQFPDLHSELNLSSLELGDSALYFCASNTEGSSYEQYFGPGTRLTVT.

The chain carries TRBV12-3 or TRBV12-4 and TRBJ1-2; D is unclear. V was cut by 0 bases and J by 6 bases, with 8 bases left in between. The CDR3 contains 13 residues. CDR3 residues: CASSLALSDGYTF. CDR3 sequence (DNA): TGTGCCAGCAGTTTAGCGCTCTCTGATGGCTACACCTTC.

The chain is built from TRBV9 and TRBJ2-7, with D uncertain. Trimming took 4 bases from V and 2 from J, leaving 16 bases between them. The CDR3 is 15 amino acids. The V gene's germline CDR1 is SGDLS and CDR2 YYNGEE. CDR3 amino acids: CASSRHNQPPYEQYF. Written as DNA, the CDR3 is TGTGCCAGCAGCCGGCACAACCAACCCCCCTACGAGCAGTACTTC.

This chain links TRBV27 with TRBJ1-2; TRBD1 matches 8 bases. The CDR3 is 14 residues long. CDR1 is MNHEY, CDR2 SMNVEV, per germline (reference sequence). Trimming removed 4 bases from V and 1 base from J; junction bases left unmatched: 2. In DNA, the CDR3 is TGTGCCAGCAGTTCCAGGGGGCTTAACTATGGCTACACCTTC. As protein: CASSSRGLNYGYTF.

This clonotype has more than one count but fewer than ten. The chain couples TRBV9 to TRBJ2-7, with 9 bases aligning to TRBD1. Germline loops: CDR1 SGDLS, CDR2 YYNGEE. The CDR3 consists of 15 residues. Losses at the gene ends were 3 bases for V and 3 bases for J; bases not matched to a gene: 7. The CDR3 DNA reads as TGTGCCAGCAGCGCACGACAGGGGGTCGACTACGAGCAGTACTTC. This translates into CASSARQGVDYEQYF.

In this sample, this clonotype turned up once. This chain connects TRBV11-2 to TRBJ2-3, with a tentative D call TRBD2 (5 bases). V lost 4 bases, J lost 4 bases, and 9 bases lay in between. Per the germline V gene, CDR1 is SGHAT and CDR2 is FQNNGV. The CDR3 has 13 residues. Here the CDR3 DNA reads TGTGCCAGCAGCTACGGGGAGTCAGATACGCAGTATTTT. This sequence encodes CASSYGESDTQYF. Complete variable domain (other parts from reference TRBV11-2 and TRBJ2-3): EAGVAQSPRYKIIEKRQSVAFWCNPISGHATLYWYQQILGQGPKLLIQFQNNGVVDDSQLPKDRFSAERLKGVDSTLKIQPAKLEDSAVYLCASSYGESDTQYFGPGTRLTVL.

The chain combines TRBV5-5 with TRBJ1-6; D is possibly TRBD1 (5 bases). Germline assignment: CDR1 SGHKS and CDR2 YYEKEE (reference sequence). Trimming shortened V by 0 bases and J by 7 bases, and 8 bases separated the two germline ends. This CDR3 region has 14 residues. In DNA, the CDR3 is TGTGCCAGCAGCTTGGCAGGGAACAATTCACCCCTCCACTTT. Protein sequence: CASSLAGNNSPLHF.

This rearrangement joins TRBV4-2 to TRBJ2-1, with 12 positions matching TRBD2. The DNA end is a closer match to TRBJ2-7, so the J assignment may be wrong. Germline V gene sequence: CDR1 LGHNA, CDR2 YNFKEQ. The CDR3 length is 14 residues. CDR3 residues: CASSPGLAGNEQYF. Here the CDR3 DNA reads TGTGCCAGCAGCCCAGGACTAGCGGGGAATGAGCAGTACTTC.

This sequence joins TRBV27 and TRBJ1-5; 8 bases fit TRBD1. Per germline, CDR1 MNHEY and CDR2 SMNVEV (reference sequence). The CDR3 spans 19 residues. After removal of 1 base from V and 2 bases from J, the junction contained 13 bases not matched to a gene. CDR3 residues: CASSLFKRTGLGGNQPQHF. Here the CDR3 DNA reads TGTGCCAGCAGTTTATTCAAAAGGACAGGGCTCGGTGGCAATCAGCCCCAGCATTTT.

This clonotype has just a few counts. The rearrangement uses TRBV7-9 and TRBJ1-2; a weak D match, TRBD1 (5 bases). The V and J ends lost 5 bases and 4 bases respectively, with 11 bases between them. The germline V gene encodes CDR1 SEHNR and CDR2 FQNEAQ (reference sequence). CDR3 size: 13 residues. In nucleotides, the CDR3 is TGTGCCAGCAGCACCGGGACGGGCTATGGCTACACCTTC. Translated: CASSTGTGYGYTF.

This clonotype was counted between two and nine times. This chain uses TRBV6-5 with TRBJ1-6; D call uncertain. V lost 3 bases to trimming and J lost 6 bases, with 12 bases between them. The CDR3 contains 15 residues. Germline CDR1 MNHEY, CDR2 SVGAGI. The CDR3 here is CASSYFGVGNSPLHF. The CDR3 DNA reads as TGTGCCAGCAGTTATTTTGGCGTCGGTAATTCACCCCTCCACTTT.

The chain joins TRBV5-6 to TRBJ2-1; 7 bases are shared with TRBD1. CDR3 length: 15 amino acids. Germline lookup yields CDR1 SGHDT and CDR2 YYEEEE. With 4 bases clipped from V and 7 bases from J, the junction kept 11 bases outside the gene matches. The CDR3 loop reads CASSIDRAGGNEQFF. The CDR3 region has the DNA TGTGCCAGCAGCATCGACAGGGCCGGTGGGAATGAGCAGTTCTTC.

This clonotype was counted a few times. A much larger clone differs from this one at a single base, so this may be a read error. The V gene is TRBV7-9, the J gene TRBJ2-1; 7 bases are a match to TRBD2. Germline V gives CDR1 SEHNR, CDR2 FQNEAQ (reference sequence). The CDR3 is 15 residues long. After removal of 4 bases from V and 3 bases from J, the junction contained 6 bases not matched to a gene. In DNA form, the CDR3 reads TGTGCCAGCAGCTGGTCCGGCGGGGGCTACAATGAGCAGTTCTTC. This gives the protein CASSWSGGGYNEQFF.

The chain employs TRBV29-1 and TRBJ2-6, with TRBD2 as a possible D gene (6 bases). Germline V gene lookup returns CDR1 SQVTM and CDR2 ANQGSEA. V was clipped by 0 bases and J by 0 bases, with 12 bases between them. This CDR3 spans 17 amino acids. For the CDR3, the DNA is TGCAGCGTTGAAGAGGGACTCACGATCTCTGGGGCCAACGTCCTGACTTTC. It specifies CSVEEGLTISGANVLTF.

A few counts support this clonotype. The chain links TRBV29-1 to TRBJ1-2; the D is unclear. Germline CDR1 SQVTM, CDR2 ANQGSEA. Trimming shortened V by 3 bases and J by 7 bases, and 18 bases separated the two germline ends. The CDR3 sequence is 14 residues long. The CDR3 DNA follows: TGCAGCGTTGAGGGCAACCGCGTCTCTTTTGGCTACACCTTC. Translated, it gives CSVEGNRVSFGYTF.

Only a few counts were recorded for this clonotype. This rearrangement joins TRBV7-2 to TRBJ2-1; 9 bases line up with TRBD2. Germline CDR1 is SGHTA and CDR2 is FQGNSA. The CDR3 is 15 residues long. V was clipped by 6 bases and J by 3 bases; unmatched bases: 6. CDR3 amino acids: CASSRERGDYNEQFF. The CDR3 nucleotides are TGTGCCAGCAGTAGAGAGCGGGGGGACTACAATGAGCAGTTCTTC.

This clonotype has more than one count but fewer than ten. The chain has TRBV27 and TRBJ2-6; a possible D gene is TRBD2 (6 bases). The CDR3 spans 14 residues. Germline-derived CDR1 and CDR2 are MNHEY and SMNVEV (reference sequence). Trimming took 7 bases from V and 1 from J, leaving 8 bases between them. The CDR3 DNA reads as TGTGCCAGCACCGCGGGATCTGGGGCCAACGTCCTGACTTTC. This translates into CASTAGSGANVLTF.

The V call is TRBV14, the J call TRBJ2-5; 11 bases are shared with TRBD2. The CDR3 runs 18 residues. V trimming: 5 bases; J trimming: 5 bases; junction bases outside the gene matches: 16. The germline V gene has CDR1 SGHDN and CDR2 FVKESK. CDR3 DNA: TGTGCCAGCAGCTCCCCTGCGGCCGGACTAGCGGGTGTTGAGACCCAGTACTTC. The encoded protein is CASSSPAAGLAGVETQYF.

The gene calls are TRBV27 and TRBJ1-5; 10 bases fit TRBD1. The CDR3 extends over 15 amino acids. V shed 5 bases, J shed 6 bases, and the junction held 7 bases outside the gene matches. CDR1 is MNHEY, CDR2 SMNVEV, per germline (reference sequence). The CDR3: CASSPGTGAGQPQHF. The DNA of the CDR3 is TGTGCCAGCAGTCCCGGGACAGGGGCGGGTCAGCCCCAGCATTTT.

The chain employs TRBV5-6 and TRBJ2-5; 7 nucleotides agree with TRBD1. This CDR3 region has 15 residues. Germline CDR1 and CDR2: SGHDT and YYEEEE. Losses at the gene ends were 0 bases for V and 2 bases for J; bases not matched to a gene: 4. In nucleotides, the CDR3 is TGTGCCAGCAGCTTGGATATCAGGGGGCAAGAGACCCAGTACTTC. Translation gives CASSLDIRGQETQYF. Drawing the rest from reference TRBV5-6 and TRBJ2-5, the complete variable domain is DAGVTQSPTHLIKTRGQQVTLRCSPKSGHDTVSWYQQALGQGPQFIFQYYEEEERQRGNFPDRFSGHQFPNYSSELNVNALLLGDSALYLCASSLDIRGQETQYFGPGTRLLVL.

This clonotype came up once. Here the CDR3 DNA reads TGTGCCATCAAACCCAGGGATTCGGACACTGAAGCTTTCTTT. Translating it yields CAIKPRDSDTEAFF. The rearrangement joins TRBV10-3 to TRBJ1-1; D is possibly TRBD1 (5 bases). Germline loops: CDR1 ENHRY, CDR2 SYGVKD. The CDR3 covers 14 residues. Trimming stripped 7 bases from V and 3 bases from J, with 15 bases between.

This clonotype showed up just a few times. V is TRBV6-5 and J is TRBJ1-5, with D hard to call. The CDR3 runs to 13 residues. Trimming cost V 2 bases and J 3 bases, with 5 bases left between them. Looked up from germline, CDR1 is MNHEY and CDR2 is SVGAGI. In DNA form, the CDR3 reads TGTGCCAGCAGTTACGACCTCAATCAGCCCCAGCATTTT. This codes for CASSYDLNQPQHF.

The V gene is TRBV5-1, the J gene TRBJ2-3; the match to TRBD1 covers 9 bases. Germline-derived CDR1 and CDR2 are SGHRS and YFSETQ. The CDR3 covers 16 residues. J was trimmed by 5 bases and V by 0 bases; bases with no gene match: 7. The CDR3 nucleotides read TGCGCCAGCAGCTTGGTCCCGGGACAGGGTGGAGATACGCAGTATTTT. Protein product: CASSLVPGQGGDTQYF.